The 19 T cell receptor beta chains given below trace back to one sample, sequenced in a study of blood T cells in healthy people across ages. Primed by a sample-barcoded 5' primer and a J-beta primer mix, a second PCR proceeded for 7 to 11 cycles. TCRdb independently ran MiXCR on the 5' RACE reads; one entry per CDR3 protein. Found here are more than 650,000 distinct CDR3 sequences, 22% of them singletons; the top ten hold under 25%. Sequenced input: blood. The receptors were sampled from a man between 65 and 85 years old in good health.

In this sample, this clonotype turned up a few times. The genes are TRBV6-4 and TRBJ2-3, with unresolved D. Between the trimmed V and J ends, which lost 4 bases and 3 bases, there was a span of 8 bases. Germline assignment: CDR1 MRHNA and CDR2 SNTAGT. This CDR3 comprises 13 residues. As DNA, the CDR3 is TGTGCCAGCAGTGGACACGCTACAGATACGCAGTATTTT. Its translation is CASSGHATDTQYF.

CDR3: CASSLEGRWKGPQHF. CDR3 in DNA: TGTGCCAGCAGCTTAGAAGGTAGATGGAAGGGACCCCAGCATTTT. The V and J genes are TRBV7-2 and TRBJ1-5; the D is unclear. With 1 base removed from V and 10 bases from J, the gap between germline ends came to 17 bases. The germline V gene has CDR1 SGHTA and CDR2 FQGNSA. The CDR3 length is 15 residues.

This clonotype was seen only a few times. V usage is TRBV9 and J usage is TRBJ2-3, with 9 bases aligning to TRBD2. The trim removed 5 bases at V and 3 bases at J, leaving 10 bases unmatched. The V gene's germline CDR1 is SGDLS and CDR2 YYNGEE. The length of the CDR3 is 16 residues. The CDR3 DNA is TGTGCCAGCAGTTCTGGGGCGGGAGGGCCTACAGATACGCAGTATTTT. Protein sequence: CASSSGAGGPTDTQYF. The full variable domain, with the rest looked up from reference TRBV9 and TRBJ2-3, is DSGVTQTPKHLITATGQRVTLRCSPRSGDLSVYWYQQSLDQGLQFLIQYYNGEERAKGNILERFSAQQFPDLHSELNLSSLELGDSALYFCASSSGAGGPTDTQYFGPGTRLTVL.

V gene TRBV25-1 combines with J gene TRBJ2-6; D gene unclear. V was shortened by 7 bases and J by 1 base, with 5 bases between the two germline ends. Germline CDR1 reads MGHDK; CDR2 reads SYGVNS. The CDR3 sequence is 13 residues long. CDR3 protein: CASIRSGANVLTF. The CDR3 DNA reads as TGTGCCAGCATAAGGTCTGGGGCCAACGTCCTGACTTTC.

This rearrangement joins TRBV5-1 to TRBJ2-5; 9 bases are shared with TRBD1. Germline V gives CDR1 SGHRS, CDR2 YFSETQ. J lost 7 bases, V lost 4 bases, and 17 bases had no gene match. This CDR3 contains 17 residues. In nucleotides, the CDR3 is TGCGCCAGCAGCCTAGAACCCGGACAGGGGAGTTTGGGGACCCAGTACTTC. This codes for CASSLEPGQGSLGTQYF.

The chain carries TRBV6-2 or TRBV6-3 and TRBJ2-1; 11 bases are shared with TRBD2. This CDR3 spans 17 amino acids. Germline values: CDR1 MNHEY, CDR2 SVGEGT. The V gene end was trimmed by 2 bases and the J gene end by 0 bases; junction bases not matched to a gene: 3. CDR3 in DNA: TGTGCCAGCAGTTACCCTAGCGGGGGGATCTCCTACAATGAGCAGTTCTTC. Its translation: CASSYPSGGISYNEQFF.

The chain couples TRBV28 to TRBJ2-4; D not certain. The V gene lost 7 bases and the J gene lost 1 base, with 14 bases spanning the gap. Germline V CDR1 and CDR2: MDHEN, SYDVKM. CDR3 length: 15 residues. The CDR3 sequence: CASTSVGIAKNIQYF. The CDR3 coding sequence is TGTGCCAGCACCTCGGTAGGGATCGCCAAAAACATTCAGTACTTC.

This clonotype has ten or more counts. The chain links TRBV2 to TRBJ2-3, with a possible D match to TRBD2 (6 bases). Per germline, CDR1 SNHLY and CDR2 FYNNEI. The V gene lost 7 bases and the J gene lost 8 bases, with 13 bases spanning the gap. This CDR3 is 12 amino acids long. The CDR3 region is CASTRERGTQYF. In nucleotides, the CDR3 is TGTGCCAGCACACGGGAGAGGGGTACGCAGTATTTT. The full variable domain, in which reference TRBV2 and TRBJ2-3 provide the parts outside the CDR3, is EPEVTQTPSHQVTQMGQEVILRCVPISNHLYFYWYRQILGQKVEFLVSFYNNEISEKSEIFDDQFSVERPDGSNFTLKIRSTKLEDSAMYFCASTRERGTQYFGPGTRLTVL.

This clonotype was counted between two and nine times. The V and J genes are TRBV3-1 and TRBJ2-7, with D tentatively TRBD2 (5 bases). Germline V gives CDR1 LGHDT, CDR2 YNNKEL (reference sequence). V was shortened by 1 base and J by 4 bases, with 14 bases between the two germline ends. CDR3 length: 15 amino acids. The CDR3 sequence is CASSQGTRAGYEQYV. The CDR3 coding sequence is TGTGCCAGCAGCCAAGGAACTAGAGCCGGGTACGAGCAGTACGTC.

The chain recombines TRBV28 with TRBJ2-3, with TRBD2 identical over 8 bases. The V gene's germline CDR1 is MDHEN and CDR2 SYDVKM. This CDR3 is built from 17 residues. The trim removed 6 bases at V and 0 bases at J, leaving 11 bases unmatched. The CDR3 DNA sequence: TGTGCCAGCAGGAAGGGCGGGAGGACAACTAGCACAGATACGCAGTATTTT. Translation: CASRKGGRTTSTDTQYF.

The chain uses TRBV28 and TRBJ1-1; no clear D. In germline, CDR1 is MDHEN, CDR2 SYDVKM. The CDR3 has 16 residues. The germline V and J ends were trimmed by 3 bases and 5 bases, with 19 bases remaining between them. CDR3 residues: CASSFSLRTWRTEAFF. CDR3 DNA: TGTGCCAGCAGTTTCTCCCTCCGGACTTGGAGGACTGAAGCTTTCTTT. Complete variable domain (other parts from reference TRBV28 and TRBJ1-1): DVKVTQSSRYLVKRTGEKVFLECVQDMDHENMFWYRQDPGLGLRLIYFSYDVKMKEKGDIPEGYSVSREKKERFSLILESASTNQTSMYLCASSFSLRTWRTEAFFGQGTRLTVV.

The chain couples TRBV6-1 to TRBJ2-3; D is ambiguous. The ends were cut back, 4 bases at V and 2 bases at J, with 7 bases in the middle. The CDR3 contains 13 residues. CDR1 is MNHNS, CDR2 SASEGT, per germline. The chain's CDR3 is CASSVLYTDTQYF. DNA of the CDR3: TGTGCCAGCAGTGTACTATACACAGATACGCAGTATTTT.

CDR3: CASSQGVSGGHKETQYF. CDR3 bases: TGTGCCAGCAGCCAAGGAGTTAGCGGGGGGCACAAAGAGACCCAGTACTTC. The rearrangement links TRBV3-1 to TRBJ2-5, with 10 bases identical to TRBD2. With 1 base clipped from V and 3 bases from J, the junction kept 8 bases outside the gene matches. Germline-derived CDR1 and CDR2 are LGHDT and YNNKEL (reference sequence). This CDR3 spans 17 amino acids.

Concerning this clonotype itself: Since the CDR3 does not end with the conserved phenylalanine or tryptophan, this likely comes from a read error. The chain recombines TRBV30 with TRBJ1-5, with 7 positions matching TRBD1. The CDR3 extends over 12 amino acids. CDR1 and CDR2 from the germline V gene are GTSNPN and SVGIG (reference sequence). The J segment lost 7 bases and the V segment lost 5 bases, leaving 5 bases of the junction unmatched. The CDR3 region has the DNA TGTGCCTGGCAGACAGGGACCCAGCCCCAGCATCTT. Translated: CAWQTGTQPQHL.

This clonotype has a handful of counts. The CDR3 coding sequence is TGTGCCAGCAGTATCAGGGCGGCCCTTAAGAATGAGCAGTTCTTC. The encoded protein is CASSIRAALKNEQFF. The V call is TRBV12-3 or TRBV12-4, the J call TRBJ2-1; possibly TRBD1 for D (5 bases). V lost 5 bases, J lost 7 bases, and 18 bases lay in between. This CDR3 is built from 15 residues.

The V gene is TRBV12-3 or TRBV12-4, the J gene TRBJ1-5; no definite D call. CDR3 length: 15 amino acids. With 4 bases removed from V and 2 bases from J, the gap between germline ends came to 12 bases. This CDR3 reads CASSSKGVGNQPQHF. CDR3 DNA sequence: TGTGCCAGCAGTTCTAAGGGTGTCGGCAATCAGCCCCAGCATTTT.

This clonotype was detected many times. This chain links TRBV7-9 with TRBJ2-5, with TRBD1 as a possible D gene (6 bases). The germline CDR1 and CDR2 sequences are SEHNR and FQNEAQ (reference sequence). Between the trimmed V and J ends, which lost 1 base and 1 base, there was a span of 7 bases. The CDR3 totals 14 residues. CDR3: CASSLGDTQETQYF. The CDR3 DNA sequence: TGTGCCAGCAGCTTAGGGGACACCCAAGAGACCCAGTACTTC.

This clonotype occurred once. The chain is built from TRBV30 and TRBJ1-1; D gene unclear. Trimming took off 0 bases at V and 4 bases at J, with 9 bases between the two ends. The CDR3 is 13 residues long. Germline values: CDR1 GTSNPN, CDR2 SVGIG (reference sequence). CDR3 DNA: TGTGCCTGGAGTGTAATGGTACCCACTGAAGCTTTCTTT. Its protein is CAWSVMVPTEAFF.

This chain links TRBV7-2 with TRBJ2-5; TRBD2 agrees at 9 bases. The CDR3 is 15 amino acids. CDR1 and CDR2 from the germline V gene are SGHTA and FQGNSA. The J segment lost 4 bases and the V segment lost 1 base, leaving 4 bases of the junction unmatched. The CDR3 region is CASSLVAGATETQYF. CDR3 DNA sequence: TGTGCCAGCAGCTTAGTAGCGGGGGCGACAGAGACCCAGTACTTC.